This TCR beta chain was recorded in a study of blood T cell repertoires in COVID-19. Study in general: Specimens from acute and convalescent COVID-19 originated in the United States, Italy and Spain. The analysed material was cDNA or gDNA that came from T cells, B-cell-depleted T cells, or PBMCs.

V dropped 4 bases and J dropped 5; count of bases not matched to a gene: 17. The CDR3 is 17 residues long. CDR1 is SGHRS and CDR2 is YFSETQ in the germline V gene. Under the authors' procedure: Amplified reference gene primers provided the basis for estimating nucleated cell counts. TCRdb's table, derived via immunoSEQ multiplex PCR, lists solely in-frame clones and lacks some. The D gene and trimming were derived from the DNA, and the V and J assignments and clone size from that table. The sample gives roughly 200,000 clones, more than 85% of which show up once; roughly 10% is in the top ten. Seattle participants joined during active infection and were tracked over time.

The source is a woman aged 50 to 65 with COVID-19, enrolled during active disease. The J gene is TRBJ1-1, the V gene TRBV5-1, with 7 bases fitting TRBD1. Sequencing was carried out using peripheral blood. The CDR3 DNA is TGCGCCAGCAGCCCTTGGACAGGACCTAATAGTGGGACTGAAGCTTTCTTT. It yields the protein CASSPWTGPNSGTEAFF.